A selection of T cell receptor beta chains follows, all from one sample in a study of CD4 T cells in relation to SARS-CoV-2 and coronaviruses. The method was immunoSEQ multiplex PCR; TCRdb's version includes in-frame clones alone and lacks a portion of them. The repertoire holds fewer than 25,000 clones, less than 85% seen once, with 29% in the top ten. Their antigen targets remain unknown. Material: CD4+ T cells from PBMCs, cultured in vitro. These receptors were taken from a human donor in good health. Each CDR3 is given with its conserved first and last residue. D genes are given only for firm matches. Clone sizes are given selectively: once, few, many, or a class where the clone is expanded.

NA	TRBV18	TRBJ2-1	NA	CASSPLGHQGSSYNEQFF	TGTGCCAGCTCACCCTTAGGCCACCAGGGTTCTTCCTACAATGAGCAGTTCTTC
NA	TRBV4-1	TRBJ2-5	TRBD1	CASSEGQADMGTQYF	TGCGCCAGCAGCGAAGGACAGGCGGACATGGGGACCCAGTACTTC
few	TRBV19	TRBJ2-2	NA	CASSMGGELFF	TGTGCCAGTAGTATGGGCGGGGAGCTGTTTTTT
NA	TRBV5-4	TRBJ1-6	NA	CASSLTPYNSPLHF	TGTGCCAGCAGTTTGACACCGTATAATTCACCCCTCCACTTT
few	TRBV5-6	TRBJ2-7	TRBD1	CASSLGQGSSSYEQYF	TGTGCCAGCAGCTTGGGACAGGGGTCTTCCTCCTACGAGCAGTACTTC
NA	TRBV10-3	TRBJ1-1	NA	CAISDQGEDTEAFF	TGTGCCATCAGTGACCAGGGAGAGGACACTGAAGCTTTCTTT
few	TRBV7-2	TRBJ2-7	TRBD2	CASSFGTRNYEQYF	TGTGCCAGCAGCTTTGGGACTAGGAACTACGAGCAGTACTTC
NA	TRBV9	TRBJ2-1	NA	CASSGLGTPHNEQFF	TGTGCCAGCAGCGGACTCGGGACACCCCACAATGAGCAGTTCTTC
few	TRBV4-2	TRBJ1-4	NA	CASSSHPTNEKLFF	TGTGCCAGCAGCTCCCATCCAACTAATGAAAAACTGTTTTTT
NA	TRBV3-1/TRBV3-2	TRBJ1-6	NA	CASSQGWGGNNSPLHF	TGTGCCAGCAGCCAAGGCTGGGGAGGAAATAATTCACCCCTCCACTTT
NA	TRBV6-5	TRBJ1-1	NA	CASTMTGNTEAFF	TGTGCCAGCACAATGACAGGGAACACTGAAGCTTTCTTT
once	TRBV10-2	TRBJ1-5	TRBD1	CASSGTGVSNQPQHF	TGCGCCAGCAGTGGGACAGGAGTTAGCAATCAGCCCCAGCATTTT
NA	TRBV7-6	TRBJ2-2	NA	CASSPPVATNTGELFF	TGTGCCAGCAGCCCACCCGTTGCGACGAACACCGGGGAGCTGTTTTTT
NA	TRBV29-1	TRBJ1-1	NA	CSVEIGGGNTEAFF	TGCAGCGTTGAAATCGGGGGAGGGAACACTGAAGCTTTCTTT
few	TRBV10-1	TRBJ2-3	TRBD1	CASRPGQNTDTQYF	TGCGCCAGCAGGCCGGGACAGAACACAGATACGCAGTATTTT
NA	TRBV18	TRBJ1-1	NA	CASSPTRSLNTEAFF	TGTGCCAGCTCACCAACCAGGTCTTTGAACACTGAAGCTTTCTTT
medium-sized	TRBV6-5	TRBJ2-7	TRBD1	CASTWRTGKGYEQYF	TGTGCCAGCACTTGGAGGACAGGGAAGGGGTACGAGCAGTACTTC
NA	TRBV5-1	TRBJ2-2	NA	CASSLARSTGELFF	TGCGCCAGCAGCTTGGCCCGCAGCACCGGGGAGCTGTTTTTT
NA	TRBV10-3	TRBJ1-5	NA	CAAREDTGNQPQHF	TGTGCGGCGAGGGAAGATACTGGCAATCAGCCCCAGCATTTT
NA	TRBV5-6	TRBJ1-5	NA	CASSLQTRPSNQPQHF	TGTGCCAGCAGTCTGCAGACCCGACCCTCCAATCAGCCCCAGCATTTT
NA	TRBV19	TRBJ2-5	TRBD2	CASSKPGGPETQYF	TGTGCCAGTAGTAAGCCGGGAGGGCCGGAGACCCAGTACTTC
NA	TRBV6-5	TRBJ2-1	TRBD2	CASNPGLARYNEQFF	TGTGCCAGCAACCCGGGACTAGCGAGATACAATGAGCAGTTCTTC
NA	TRBV19	TRBJ1-4	TRBD1	CASSRRQGTFRFDEKLFF	TGTGCCAGTTCTCGGAGACAGGGAACCTTTCGCTTTGATGAAAAACTGTTTTTT
NA	TRBV11-2	TRBJ2-7	NA	CASSQQRTTYYEQYF	TGTGCCAGCAGCCAACAACGGACCACCTACTACGAGCAGTACTTC
once	TRBV5-1	TRBJ2-3	NA	CASSLWGTSTDTQYF	TGCGCCAGCAGCTTGTGGGGGACTAGCACAGATACGCAGTATTTT
NA	TRBV29-1	TRBJ1-1	NA	CSAGTEAFF	TGCAGCGCAGGGACAGAAGCTTTCTTT
NA	TRBV27	TRBJ2-1	TRBD1	CASSLSANRGLGNEQFF	TGTGCCAGCAGTTTATCCGCTAACAGGGGGCTCGGGAATGAGCAGTTCTTC
NA	TRBV6-5	TRBJ2-5	TRBD1	CASSYRDRGETQYF	TGTGCCAGCAGTTACCGGGACAGGGGCGAAACCCAGTACTTC
NA	TRBV29-1	TRBJ1-1	NA	CSSQEAITNTEAFF	TGCAGCTCCCAAGAGGCCATTACTAACACTGAAGCTTTCTTT
NA	TRBV4-2	TRBJ1-5	NA	CASSQDGQGSVQPQHF	TGTGCCAGCAGCCAAGATGGCCAGGGTAGCGTTCAGCCCCAGCATTTT
NA	TRBV30	TRBJ1-3	NA	CAWLRGDQGNTIYF	TGTGCCTGGCTTCGGGGGGATCAGGGAAACACCATATATTTT
NA	TRBV9	TRBJ1-3	TRBD1	CASSTRTGVGGNTIYF	TGTGCCAGCAGCACCCGGACAGGGGTGGGCGGAAACACCATATATTTT
NA	TRBV11-2	TRBJ2-7	TRBD2	CASSLTRLAGGSYEQYF	TGTGCCAGCAGCCTCACCCGTCTTGCGGGAGGGTCCTACGAGCAGTACTTC
once	TRBV28	TRBJ2-7	NA	CASGNYEQYF	TGTGCCAGCGGGAACTACGAGCAGTACTTC
NA	TRBV12-3/TRBV12-4	TRBJ1-2	NA	CASSFWGAGGYTF	TGTGCCAGCAGTTTTTGGGGAGCGGGCGGCTACACCTTC
NA	TRBV2	TRBJ2-1	TRBD1	CASSEEGQGLNEQFF	TGTGCCAGCAGTGAAGAGGGACAGGGTTTGAATGAGCAGTTCTTC
NA	TRBV4-1	TRBJ1-1	NA	CASSTQGLNTEAFF	TGCGCCAGCAGCACACAGGGTCTGAACACTGAAGCTTTCTTT
NA	TRBV7-8	TRBJ2-7	NA	CASRPDRSAYEQYF	TGTGCCAGCAGGCCTGACAGGTCAGCCTACGAGCAGTACTTC